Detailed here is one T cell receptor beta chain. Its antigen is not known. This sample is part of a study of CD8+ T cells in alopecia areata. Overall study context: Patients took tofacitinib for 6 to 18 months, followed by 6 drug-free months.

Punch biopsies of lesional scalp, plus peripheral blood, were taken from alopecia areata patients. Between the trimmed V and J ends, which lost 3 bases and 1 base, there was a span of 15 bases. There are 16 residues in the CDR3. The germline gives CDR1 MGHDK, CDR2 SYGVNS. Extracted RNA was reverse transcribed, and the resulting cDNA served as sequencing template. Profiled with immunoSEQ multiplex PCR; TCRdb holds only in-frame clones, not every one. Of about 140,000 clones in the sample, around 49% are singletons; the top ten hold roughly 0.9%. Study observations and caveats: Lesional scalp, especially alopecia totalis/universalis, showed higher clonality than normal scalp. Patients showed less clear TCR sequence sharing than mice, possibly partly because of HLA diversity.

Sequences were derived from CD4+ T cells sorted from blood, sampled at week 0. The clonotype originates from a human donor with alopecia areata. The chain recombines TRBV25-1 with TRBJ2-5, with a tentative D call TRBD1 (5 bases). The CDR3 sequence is CASSDATDTVQETQYF. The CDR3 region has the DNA TGTGCCAGCAGTGACGCCACGGACACTGTCCAAGAGACCCAGTACTTC.